The rows below give T cell receptor beta chains drawn from one sample of a study of T cells in narcolepsy. The table came from immunoSEQ multiplex PCR; TCRdb's copy has only in-frame clones and leaves some out. The repertoire holds some 34,000 clones, about nine tenths seen once, with under 1.5% in the top ten. Material: CD45RA- memory CD4+ T cells from PBMCs. Receptor source: a human donor with narcolepsy. Both conserved end residues are part of each CDR3. The D gene is left open where the match is weak. The size entry is marked missing in some rows and otherwise reads once, few, many or a size class.

j_gene,abundance,d_gene,v_gene,CDR3nt,CDR3aa
TRBJ1-2,few,NA,TRBV2,TGTGCCAGCAGTAGGACAGAAAACTATGGCTACACCTTC,CASSRTENYGYTF
TRBJ2-7,NA,NA,TRBV20-1,TGCAGTGCTAGCGGATACGAGCAGTACTTC,CSASGYEQYF
TRBJ1-1,NA,NA,TRBV6-1,TGTGCCAGTGTGAGGCGGGGGAACACTGAAGCTTTCTTT,CASVRRGNTEAFF
TRBJ2-1,NA,TRBD2,TRBV18,TGTGCCAGCTCACCCGGCGGGGGTTCCTACAATGAGCAGTTCTTC,CASSPGGGSYNEQFF
TRBJ2-7,NA,NA,TRBV5-1,TGCGCCAGCCGAGGCTTACAGGGTTCGGGAGAGCAGTACTTC,CASRGLQGSGEQYF
TRBJ2-1,NA,TRBD2,TRBV4-1,TGCGCCAGCAGCGGAGGGAAGCGGGATGTCTTATGGGAGCAGTTCTTC,CASSGGKRDVLWEQFF
TRBJ1-4,few,TRBD1,TRBV28,TGTGCCAGCAGCTCCGACAGGGTAAAACTGTTTTTT,CASSSDRVKLFF
TRBJ2-1,NA,TRBD2,TRBV7-2,TGTGCCAGCAGCTTAGCAGCGGGGGAGTCTACGGAGCAGTTCTTC,CASSLAAGESTEQFF
TRBJ2-1,NA,NA,TRBV12-1,TGTGCCAGCAGCTTGTGGGTCGGGGGGGGCCACAATGAGCAGTTCTTC,CASSLWVGGGHNEQFF
TRBJ2-3,NA,NA,TRBV5-4,TGTGCCAGCAGCTCGCCTGGGTCTACAGATACGCAGTATTTT,CASSSPGSTDTQYF
TRBJ1-5,NA,TRBD1,TRBV6-1,TGTGCCAGCAGTGGTCCCGGGACAGGGATCAATCAGCCCCAGCATTTT,CASSGPGTGINQPQHF
TRBJ2-7,NA,NA,TRBV9,TGTGCCAGCAGCGTAGATTTAAGGACGACCGAGCAGTACTTC,CASSVDLRTTEQYF
TRBJ2-3,NA,TRBD2,TRBV6-5,TGTGCCAGCAGTTATAGTACGGGAGGGATGACAGATACGCAGTATTTT,CASSYSTGGMTDTQYF
TRBJ1-5,NA,NA,TRBV7-8,TGTGCCAGCAGTCTGGGGGCGGCAGGGGCGGTAGGGTTCAATCAGCCCCAGCATTTT,CASSLGAAGAVGFNQPQHF
TRBJ1-5,NA,NA,TRBV6-1,TGTGCCAGCAGTGAAGCGGGGGGAGGGATCGGTAGCAATCAGCCCCAGCATTTT,CASSEAGGGIGSNQPQHF
TRBJ2-5,NA,TRBD1,TRBV11-2,TGTGCCAGCAGCTTAGATACCGGACAGGGGGTCCAAGAGACCCAGTACTTC,CASSLDTGQGVQETQYF
TRBJ2-7,once,TRBD2,TRBV4-2,TGTGCCAGCAGCCAGACTAGCGGGGGGTACTACGAGCAGTACTTC,CASSQTSGGYYEQYF
TRBJ2-1,few,TRBD2,TRBV11-1,TGTGCCAGCAGCCATAGTAGGACTAGCGGGAGAAATGAGCAGTTCTTC,CASSHSRTSGRNEQFF
TRBJ1-6,NA,TRBD1,TRBV7-2,TGTGCCAGCAGCAACGACAGGGGGCCTTCACCCCTCCACTTT,CASSNDRGPSPLHF
TRBJ2-1,NA,TRBD1,TRBV28,TGTGCCAGCAGTTTGGTTGACAGGGCCTACAATGAGCAGTTCTTC,CASSLVDRAYNEQFF
TRBJ1-1,NA,NA,TRBV5-6,TGTGCCAGCACCCTCTTGCCAGCAGGCAACGGAGGAAAAGCTTTCTTT,CASTLLPAGNGGKAFF
TRBJ1-5,once,NA,TRBV7-3,TGTGCCAGCAGCTCCTACCGACAGACCGATAGCAATCAGCCCCAGCATTTT,CASSSYRQTDSNQPQHF
TRBJ2-2,NA,TRBD2,TRBV10-1,TGCGCCAGCCGACTAGCGCCGAACACCGGGGAGCTGTTTTTT,CASRLAPNTGELFF
TRBJ2-1,NA,TRBD2,TRBV30,TGTGCCTGCCCTGTCCTAGCGGGATTGGATGAGCAGTTCTTC,CACPVLAGLDEQFF
TRBJ2-2,NA,TRBD2,TRBV4-1,TGCGCCAGCAGCCAAGTTAGGGCTAGCGGGGGTTCGAACACCGGGGAGCTGTTTTTT,CASSQVRASGGSNTGELFF
TRBJ2-5,NA,NA,TRBV9,TGTGCCAGCAGCTTATCCCCTCGGGGGTTTTCAGGCGAGACCCAGTACTTC,CASSLSPRGFSGETQYF
TRBJ1-2,NA,NA,TRBV7-9,TGTGCCAGCAGCTTAGTAGGGGCTAACTATGGCTACACCTTC,CASSLVGANYGYTF
TRBJ1-1,NA,NA,TRBV6-1,TGTGCCAGCAGTGCAGGGGCCCTGAACACTGAAGCTTTCTTT,CASSAGALNTEAFF
TRBJ1-1,NA,NA,TRBV18,TGTGCCAGCTCAGGAGGAAACACTGAAGCTTTCTTT,CASSGGNTEAFF
TRBJ2-3,NA,NA,TRBV2,TGTGCCAGCAGTGAAAATTTGAGGGCTGTCACAGATACGCAGTATTTT,CASSENLRAVTDTQYF
TRBJ2-2,NA,TRBD1,TRBV27,TGTGCCACCAAGGGGGCAGCGGTTTCGAACACCGGGGAGCTGTTTTTT,CATKGAAVSNTGELFF
TRBJ2-2,NA,NA,TRBV2,TGTGCCAGCAGTGGAGACACCGGGGAGCTGTTTTTT,CASSGDTGELFF
TRBJ2-4,NA,NA,TRBV2,TGTGCCAGCACCGAGGCCCCTAACATTCAGTACTTC,CASTEAPNIQYF
TRBJ2-7,once,TRBD1,TRBV5-8,TGTGCCAGCAGCTTGGCAGGGGGCTCCTACGAGCAGTACTTC,CASSLAGGSYEQYF
TRBJ1-5,NA,NA,TRBV15,TGTGCCACCAGCAGGGGAGGAAATCAGCCCCAGCATTTT,CATSRGGNQPQHF
TRBJ2-4,NA,NA,TRBV7-9,TGTGCCAGCAGCCCCAACCCATTAAAGACAGTTTTAGCCAAAAACATTCAGTACTTC,CASSPNPLKTVLAKNIQYF
TRBJ2-1,NA,TRBD2,TRBV5-4,TGTGCCAGCAGCTCGGAGCGGGGGGGCCAAAATGAGCAGTTCTTC,CASSSERGGQNEQFF
TRBJ2-3,few,NA,TRBV5-6,TGTGCCAGCAGCCCCTTTTCAGATACGCAGTATTTT,CASSPFSDTQYF
TRBJ1-2,NA,NA,TRBV27,TGTGCCAGCAGTTTGGGGAGGGGCGACTATGGCTACACCTTC,CASSLGRGDYGYTF
TRBJ2-7,NA,TRBD2,TRBV9,TGTGCCAGCAGCGTAGATATAGCGGGAGGGCGTGGGGAGCAGTACTTC,CASSVDIAGGRGEQYF
TRBJ1-2,NA,NA,TRBV28,TGTGCCAGCAGTTCAACACCGGACTATGGCTACACCTTC,CASSSTPDYGYTF